This note documents a single T cell receptor (beta chain) sequence. In the original analysis: Estimates of nucleated cell counts were drawn from the amplification of reference gene primers. TCRdb's table, derived via immunoSEQ multiplex PCR, lists solely in-frame clones and lacks some. V and J calls and clone size come straight from that table; D and trimming were deduced from the DNA. The sample shows almost 300,000 clones, around 84% of them seen only once. The data were obtained in a study of blood T cell repertoires in COVID-19. As for the study in general: Collection of acute and convalescent COVID-19 samples took place in the United States, Italy and Spain.

The receptor was isolated from an older man with acute or convalescent COVID-19. Source material: peripheral blood.

The CDR3 bases are TGTGCCAGCAGCGTAGGGACAGGGGGCGGAAAAGAGACCCAGTACTTC. This codes for CASSVGTGGGKETQYF. The V call is TRBV9, the J call TRBJ2-5, with 11 positions matching TRBD1. The CDR3 runs 16 residues. J gave up 3 bases and V 0 bases, and 4 bases lay outside the gene matches. Germline V gives CDR1 SGDLS, CDR2 YYNGEE.